The rows below give T cell receptor beta chains drawn from one sample of a study of blood T cell repertoires in COVID-19. Assay used: immunoSEQ multiplex PCR; TCRdb lists only in-frame clones, some missing. The sample has fewer than 250,000 clones; about four fifths are singletons. The source material was PBMCs or T cells enriched from blood (not recorded which). These receptors originate from a woman between 45 and 65 years old who had been exposed to COVID-19. Both conserved end residues are part of each CDR3. Fields, in order: D gene, V gene, J gene, clone size, CDR3 DNA, CDR3 protein. The D gene is left open where the match is weak. Clone size is given for some rows only: seen once, a few or many times, or a class if the clone is expanded.

TRBD1	TRBV5-1	TRBJ2-2	few	TGCGCCAGCAGCTTGGGACAGGGAACGAACACCGGGGAGCTGTTTTTT	CASSLGQGTNTGELFF
-	TRBV19	TRBJ1-6	-	TGTGCCAGTAAAGTCGGGACAATTAATTCACCCCTCCACTTT	CASKVGTINSPLHF
-	TRBV27	TRBJ2-7	-	TGTGCCAGCAGTTTCGGGGTTGAGCAGTACTTC	CASSFGVEQYF
-	TRBV1	TRBJ2-4	-	TGCACCAGCAGCCAACCCTCCAGGGGCTTGGCCAAAAACATTCAGTACTTC	CTSSQPSRGLAKNIQYF
TRBD2	TRBV19	TRBJ2-7	-	TGTGCCAGTAGTCCCCGGGGGGGGAAACTGGTGGACGAGCAGTACTTC	CASSPRGGKLVDEQYF
-	TRBV5-1	TRBJ1-1	-	TGCGCCAGCAGCTTGGCCGGAGGCCTTGAAGCTTTCTTT	CASSLAGGLEAFF
-	TRBV5-6	TRBJ1-6	-	TGTGCCAGCAGCTTGCCCGGGACAAGCAGTGGGATTACTTCACCCCTCCACTTT	CASSLPGTSSGITSPLHF
-	TRBV19	TRBJ2-2	-	TGTGCCAGTAGTATCGAACTAGCAACCGGGGAGCTGTTTTTT	CASSIELATGELFF
TRBD2	TRBV5-4	TRBJ2-3	-	TGTGCCAGCAGCCCTAGCGGGGGAGGATCAGATACGCAGTATTTT	CASSPSGGGSDTQYF
-	TRBV5-1	TRBJ2-5	-	TGCGCCAGCAGCTTGGGGTCGGAGGAGACCCAGTACTTC	CASSLGSEETQYF
-	TRBV21-1	TRBJ1-1	once	TGTGCCAGCAGCAAAGGGTACAGGGTGGTATACGAAGCTTTCTTT	CASSKGYRVVYEAFF
TRBD2	TRBV29-1	TRBJ2-3	-	TGCAGCGTTGGTCGATCTAGCGGGGGGACTGGCACAGATACGCAGTATTTT	CSVGRSSGGTGTDTQYF
-	TRBV7-9	TRBJ2-7	-	TGTGCCAGCAGCTCCCGGGACTCCGGGACTCCCTACGAGCAGTACTTC	CASSSRDSGTPYEQYF
-	TRBV9	TRBJ1-5	-	TGTGCCAGCAGCTCCCAGGGAGGGAGGGATCAGCCCCAGCATTTT	CASSSQGGRDQPQHF
TRBD2	TRBV7-2	TRBJ2-5	-	TGTGCCAGCAGCTTAGAACTAGCGCCGCGGAGGAGGGAGACCCAGTACTTC	CASSLELAPRRRETQYF
-	TRBV29-1	TRBJ1-1	few	TGCAGCGTTGAGGACGGTAGGGGCACTGAAGCTTTCTTT	CSVEDGRGTEAFF
-	TRBV10-3	TRBJ2-1	-	TGTGCCATCAGTGAAAGGACAGCCTACAATGAGCAGTTCTTC	CAISERTAYNEQFF
TRBD2	TRBV4-1	TRBJ2-5	-	TGCGCCAGCAGCCAAGAACCGGGGGGGGCCGGAGAGACCCAGTACTTC	CASSQEPGGAGETQYF
-	TRBV14	TRBJ2-5	-	TGTGCCAGCAGCCAAATTGCCGGAGGCGAAGAGACCCAGTACTTC	CASSQIAGGEETQYF
-	TRBV3-1/TRBV3-2	TRBJ2-1	-	TGTGCCAGCAGCCAAGGGTGGGACTCTTTCGACAATGAGCAGTTCTTC	CASSQGWDSFDNEQFF
-	TRBV5-6	TRBJ2-3	-	TGTGCCAGCAGCTTGGACAGCTTCTCCACAGATACGCAGTATTTT	CASSLDSFSTDTQYF
-	TRBV11-1	TRBJ2-7	-	TGTGCCAGCAGCTTTCCGAGTTCCTACGAGCAGTACTTC	CASSFPSSYEQYF
-	TRBV5-4	TRBJ2-5	-	TGTGCCAGCAGCTTGGGGGCAGGGCCCTTACAAGAGACCCAGTACTTC	CASSLGAGPLQETQYF
-	TRBV10-2	TRBJ1-1	-	TGCGCCAGCAGTGAGAGTCCAGGGGACACTGAAGCTTTCTTT	CASSESPGDTEAFF
TRBD2	TRBV9	TRBJ2-2	-	TGTGCCAGCAGCGTAGAAACGGGGGGGCTTTCAGTCGGGGAGCTGTTTTTT	CASSVETGGLSVGELFF
-	TRBV7-3	TRBJ2-5	-	TGTGCCAGCAGCCCTCGGGGCAGGGGTGGTTCGGAGACCCAGTACTTC	CASSPRGRGGSETQYF
TRBD1	TRBV12-3/TRBV12-4	TRBJ1-1	-	TGTGCCAGCAGTTTCGGGACAGGGAAAGCTTTCTTT	CASSFGTGKAFF
-	TRBV11-3	TRBJ1-3	-	TGTGCCAGCAGCACCTCGGGGAGCTCTGGAAACACCATATATTTT	CASSTSGSSGNTIYF
TRBD2	TRBV6-5	TRBJ2-2	-	TGTGCCAGCAGTTACTCGAGCGGGGTCGCGGCCGGGGAGCTGTTTTTT	CASSYSSGVAAGELFF
-	TRBV1	TRBJ1-2	-	TGCACCAGCAGGGAGCCAAGTTTGTGCGAAACCTATGGCTACACCTTC	CTSREPSLCETYGYTF
-	TRBV19	TRBJ1-5	-	TGTGCCAGTAGTATTTGGGGAGCCCTAAGAAGGAATCAGCCCCAGCATTTT	CASSIWGALRRNQPQHF
-	TRBV29-1	TRBJ1-2	-	TGCAGCGTTGTGCAGAGTGGCGGGGTTCCTGGCTACACCTTC	CSVVQSGGVPGYTF
-	TRBV5-6	TRBJ1-3	-	TGTGCCAGCAGCTTCGGGAGTGGAAACACCATATATTTT	CASSFGSGNTIYF
-	TRBV15	TRBJ2-7	few	TGTGCCACCAGCAGAGTTGGCAGTACCTACGAGCAGTACTTC	CATSRVGSTYEQYF
-	TRBV7-9	TRBJ2-7	-	TGTGCCAGCAGCTTAGTCGTCGGGTCCCGCGAGCAGTACTTC	CASSLVVGSREQYF
TRBD1	TRBV10-2	TRBJ1-1	-	TGCGCCAGCAGTGAGTCGAGGGGCAGGGGGCGCGGGAACACTGAAGCTTTCTTT	CASSESRGRGRGNTEAFF
-	TRBV30	TRBJ2-1	-	TGTGCCTGGAGTGCCTTATCCGGAGGGTCCTACAATGAGCAGTTCTTC	CAWSALSGGSYNEQFF
-	TRBV11-2	TRBJ2-1	-	TGTGCCAGCAGCTTAAGTGGGCTTGAGCAGTTCTTC	CASSLSGLEQFF
TRBD1	TRBV5-1	TRBJ1-2	-	TGCGCCAGCAGCATAGGACAGGTTTCCGCATATGGCTACACCTTC	CASSIGQVSAYGYTF
TRBD1	TRBV19	TRBJ1-4	-	TGTGCCAGTAGTATAGACTCGGAGGGGGCAGAAAAACTGTTTTTT	CASSIDSEGAEKLFF
TRBD1	TRBV7-2	TRBJ2-4	once	TGTGCCAGCAGCCCGGCGACAGGGAAAGGCGAAAACATTCAGTACTTC	CASSPATGKGENIQYF
-	TRBV7-9	TRBJ1-1	-	TGTGCCAGCAGCTATGACAGGACATACACTGAAGCTTTCTTT	CASSYDRTYTEAFF
-	TRBV18	TRBJ1-1	-	TGTGCCAGCTCACCAAGAGAACTTTCCCTCCGCCCCACTGAAGCTTTCTTT	CASSPRELSLRPTEAFF
-	TRBV24-1	TRBJ2-1	-	TGTGCCACCGGTAGCACCTACAATGAGCAGTTCTTC	CATGSTYNEQFF
-	TRBV3-1/TRBV3-2	TRBJ2-2	-	TGTGCCAGCAGCCAAGATGGAGGGGCAAGGGAGCTGTTTTTT	CASSQDGGARELFF
TRBD2	TRBV5-1	TRBJ2-3	-	TGCGCCAGCAGCTTGGCCCTGCGGGGGGGTACCACAGATACGCAGTATTTT	CASSLALRGGTTDTQYF
-	TRBV28	TRBJ1-6	-	TGTGCCAGCAGTTCGCCACCTACAGGGAGTCGGAATTCACCCCTCCACTTT	CASSSPPTGSRNSPLHF
TRBD1	TRBV5-1	TRBJ1-1	once	TGCGCCAGCAGCTTAACAGGGGGGCTAATGAACACTGAAGCTTTCTTT	CASSLTGGLMNTEAFF
-	TRBV19	TRBJ1-1	-	TGTGCCAGTACTCGCGCAGGTCGCCCTGAAGCTTTCTTT	CASTRAGRPEAFF
-	TRBV4-3	TRBJ1-4	-	TGCGCCAGCAGCTCAACCCTCGGAAAACTGTTTTTT	CASSSTLGKLFF
-	TRBV5-6	TRBJ1-6	-	TGTGCCAGCAGCTTATACGGGACACCCCTCCACTTT	CASSLYGTPLHF
-	TRBV6-5	TRBJ2-7	-	TGTGCCAGCAATATGGCAGGAGGTTCCTACGAGCAGTACTTC	CASNMAGGSYEQYF
-	TRBV7-9	TRBJ1-1	-	TGTGCCAGCACAAAAAGCGGGGTGAACACTGAAGCTTTCTTT	CASTKSGVNTEAFF
-	TRBV5-5	TRBJ2-3	-	TGTGCCAGCACCCTGAGGGGGGGAACAGATACGCAGTATTTT	CASTLRGGTDTQYF
-	TRBV25-1	TRBJ1-1	few	TGTGCCAGCGGGCCAGACCGAGCTTTCTTT	CASGPDRAFF
-	TRBV18	TRBJ1-1	-	TGTGCCAGCTCGGCTACAGGGTATAACACTGAAGCTTTCTTT	CASSATGYNTEAFF
-	TRBV6-4	TRBJ1-1	-	TGTGCCAGCAGTGCTGACATGAACACTGAAGCTTTCTTT	CASSADMNTEAFF
-	TRBV10-3	TRBJ1-1	-	TGTGCCATCAGTGGGCAGGCTAACACTGAAGCTTTCTTT	CAISGQANTEAFF